This T cell receptor beta chain was profiled in a study of Graves' ophthalmopathy and Graves' hyperthyroidism. Germline V gene sequence: CDR1 SGHVS, CDR2 FQNEAQ. Deletions cut 3 bases from V and 8 bases from J, with 14 bases between. This CDR3 contains 14 residues. RNA transcripts provided the template for amplifying TCR beta CDR3 regions. The first-round RT-PCR employed HTBI primers together with the Qiagen OneStep RT-PCR kit. A multiplex PCR was then performed as the second round. TCRdb redid the calling of the multiplex PCR reads with MiXCR, one entry per CDR3 protein. This sample carries 500,000 to 700,000 distinct CDR3 sequences, about 35% of them seen once, and the ten largest clones take approximately 4.1%. Pregnant or lactating patients and those with other autoimmune diseases or uncontrolled infections were excluded. Diagnosis was based on clinical symptoms, serum thyroxine, TRAb, thyroid ultrasound and orbital computed tomography.

Material for sequencing was peripheral blood or thyroid tissue (not recorded which). V and J are TRBV7-8 and TRBJ2-1, with D perhaps TRBD2 (7 bases). The TCR comes from an adult man with Graves' hyperthyroidism. The DNA for the CDR3 is TGTGCCAGCAGCTTGGTTGTGGGGGGGCATGAGCAGTTCTTC. As protein: CASSLVVGGHEQFF. Full variable domain (missing parts from reference TRBV7-8 and TRBJ2-1): GAGVSQSPRYKVAKRGQDVALRCDPISGHVSLFWYQQALGQGPEFLTYFQNEAQLDKSGLPSDRFFAERPEGSVSTLKIQRTQQEDSAVYLCASSLVVGGHEQFFGPGTRLTVL.